The source of this T cell receptor beta chain is a study of cytomegalovirus exposure and HLA in healthy donors. As for the study in general: Early released data comprised some 91 million unique TCRs from HLA-typed donors. Study findings and constraints: It has been reported that TCR beta sequences accurately predicted the HLA-A and HLA-B alleles of most subjects. Segments of the TCR beta V type were, in most cases, productive about 87% or about 30% of the time in an earlier analysis. It was reportedly the case that the classifier diagnosed cytomegalovirus status with high specificity and sensitivity.

Comments on this clone: Its specificity is unknown.

This CDR3 spans 17 amino acids. The ends lost 4 bases at V and 8 bases at J; junction bases unmatched: 12. Germline loops: CDR1 SGHRS, CDR2 YFSETQ. The PCR had 60 Vbeta and 13 Jbeta primers. TCRdb's table, derived via immunoSEQ multiplex PCR, lists solely in-frame clones and lacks some. Here the sample spans 100,000 or so clones, more than 75% being singletons. Input material: PBMCs. The rearrangement joins TRBV5-1 to TRBJ2-1; the match to TRBD2 covers 13 bases. The origin of this receptor is a woman aged 45-60 years in good health and CMV-seropositive. CDR3 in DNA: TGCGCCAGCAGCATAACTAGCGGGAGGGCCCTCGTTGATGAGCAGTTCTTC. It encodes CASSITSGRALVDEQFF.